The rows below give T cell receptor beta chains drawn from one sample of a study of blood T cells in healthy people across ages. TCRdb called the 5' RACE reads again in MiXCR, with one record for every CDR3 protein. Among 650,000 to 800,000 distinct CDR3 sequences, 52% were seen once, and the ten largest hold approximately 15%. Sequenced sample: blood. The receptors stem from an elderly woman in good health. Each CDR3 is given with its conserved first and last residue. D genes are given only for firm matches. Only part of the rows carry a size: once, few, many, or a class if the clone is expanded.

d_call | clone_size | j_call | v_call | cdr3_nt | cdr3_aa
TRBD2 | - | TRBJ2-4 | TRBV12-3/TRBV12-4 | TGTGCCAGCAGAACGACTAGCGGGGAAAACATTCAGTACTTC | CASRTTSGENIQYF
TRBD2 | few | TRBJ2-1 | TRBV20-1 | TGCGCCCCACCCTCGCGGGGGGGGCAATATGAGCAGTTCTTC | CAPPSRGGQYEQFF
TRBD1 | - | TRBJ2-1 | TRBV20-1 | TGCAGTGCCCCGGGACAGGGCAATATTGGCAATGAGCAGTTCTTC | CSAPGQGNIGNEQFF
- | - | TRBJ2-7 | TRBV5-1 | TGCGCCAGCAGAGCTCCGGGGGGCGAAGCCTACGAGCAGTACTTC | CASRAPGGEAYEQYF
TRBD2 | - | TRBJ2-3 | TRBV7-9 | TGTGCCAGCAGCTTAGATCTTAGCGGGAGAGAAGATACGCAGTATTTT | CASSLDLSGREDTQYF
- | - | TRBJ2-3 | TRBV3-1 | TGTGCCAGCAGCCAAGCTACCACAGATACGCAGTATTTT | CASSQATTDTQYF
- | many | TRBJ1-2 | TRBV20-1 | TGCAGTGCTACCTTGGGACTGAAAGGAGATGGCTACACCTTC | CSATLGLKGDGYTF
- | many | TRBJ1-2 | TRBV5-4 | TGTGCCAGCAGCTCCACTCTCGGGGCCACCTATGGCTACACCTTC | CASSSTLGATYGYTF
- | few | TRBJ1-1 | TRBV15 | TGTGCCACCAGCAGCGGACGAGAGAACACTGAAGCTTTCTTT | CATSSGRENTEAFF
- | - | TRBJ2-7 | TRBV5-1 | TGCGCCAGCAGCCCAGGGGCGTTAGGCTCCTACGAGCAGTACTTC | CASSPGALGSYEQYF
- | - | TRBJ2-5 | TRBV14 | TGTGCCGGCAGCCCAGCGGGTCTTCCGGAGACCCAGTACTTC | CAGSPAGLPETQYF
TRBD1 | - | TRBJ1-2 | TRBV28 | TGTGCCAGCAATATGGACAGGGGGCTGATTAACTATGGCTACACCTTC | CASNMDRGLINYGYTF
- | - | TRBJ2-1 | TRBV4-1 | TGCGCCAGCAGCCAACCGCTGACTAGTACGTGGAATGAGCAGTTCTTC | CASSQPLTSTWNEQFF
TRBD2 | few | TRBJ2-7 | TRBV3-1 | TGTGCCAGCAGCCAAGCTAGCGGGAGGAGGTACGAGCAGTACTTC | CASSQASGRRYEQYF
- | - | TRBJ2-5 | TRBV20-1 | TGCAGTGCTACCGCTGGGCCAGAGACCCAGTACTTC | CSATAGPETQYF
- | - | TRBJ2-7 | TRBV20-1 | TGCAGTGCTAGAGATCTTGCCACAACCCAGTACTTC | CSARDLATTQYF
TRBD2 | - | TRBJ2-1 | TRBV5-1 | TGCGCCAGCAGCCGACTAGCGGGGGGCATAAGCTCCTACAATGAGCAGTTCTTC | CASSRLAGGISSYNEQFF
- | many | TRBJ2-1 | TRBV6-6 | TGTGCCGCGGGGCCGGGCAATGAGCAGTTCTTC | CAAGPGNEQFF
- | few | TRBJ2-3 | TRBV11-1 | TGTGCCAGCGCGACCCCCTCAATAAGGAATACGCAGTATTTT | CASATPSIRNTQYF
- | many | TRBJ2-7 | TRBV14 | TGTGCCAGCAGCCATTTCCTCGGCCCGGCAGGGAGTTACACCTACGAGCAGTACTTC | CASSHFLGPAGSYTYEQYF
- | - | TRBJ2-5 | TRBV4-1 | TGCGCCAGCAGCCAAGATCTTGTCGGGAATAGCGTACAAGAGACCCAGTACTTC | CASSQDLVGNSVQETQYF
TRBD2 | - | TRBJ2-7 | TRBV20-1 | TGCAGTGCTAGAGGGGTTTTGTCGGGAGGTACCTACGAGCAGTACTTC | CSARGVLSGGTYEQYF
- | few | TRBJ2-5 | TRBV7-7 | TGTGCCAGCGGGGACACCGAAGAGACCCAGTACTTC | CASGDTEETQYF
TRBD1 | few | TRBJ2-5 | TRBV5-1 | TGCGCCAGCAGCTGGGACAGGGTGGAGACCCAGTACTTC | CASSWDRVETQYF
- | - | TRBJ1-1 | TRBV2 | TGTGCCAGCAGTAGCAGGGACGCTGAAGCTTTCTTT | CASSSRDAEAFF
- | many | TRBJ2-7 | TRBV5-1 | TGCGCCAGCAGCTTCCGGGGACGCGACTACGAGCAGTACTTC | CASSFRGRDYEQYF
- | - | TRBJ1-2 | TRBV4-1 | TGCGCCAGCAGCCAAGATCCGGGCAGGTTAAACTATGGCTACACCTTC | CASSQDPGRLNYGYTF
- | many | TRBJ2-7 | TRBV28 | TGTGCCAGCCGGCTAGGGGCTCCAGTCTACGAGCAGTACTTC | CASRLGAPVYEQYF
TRBD2 | - | TRBJ2-3 | TRBV29-1 | TGCAGCGTTGAAGATTGGGGGACTAGCGGGGGGGCTGGGTCCCTAGATACGCAGTATTTT | CSVEDWGTSGGAGSLDTQYF
- | - | TRBJ2-3 | TRBV3-1 | TGTGCCAGCAGCAGGGGGAAAAGGGCCGGCACAGATACGCAGTATTTT | CASSRGKRAGTDTQYF
TRBD1 | - | TRBJ1-4 | TRBV12-3/TRBV12-4 | TGTGCCAGCAGTTTAGCCCAGGGGGCGGTTTCGAAACTGTTTTTT | CASSLAQGAVSKLFF
- | many | TRBJ2-1 | TRBV3-1 | TGTGCCAGCAGCCAGGACTCCAACCCTCCCTACAATGAGCAGTTCTTC | CASSQDSNPPYNEQFF